Sequencing of this TCR beta chain was carried out in a study of T cell responses to AZD1222 COVID-19 vaccine. The method was immunoSEQ multiplex PCR; TCRdb's version includes in-frame clones alone and lacks a portion of them. The sample carries some 150,000 clones, about 93% recorded once. CDR3 length: 13 residues. Germline V lookup: CDR1 LGHNT, CDR2 FRNRAP. The V end was cut by 3 bases, the J end by 1 base, with 6 bases between. The chain couples TRBV12-5 to TRBJ1-1; D ambiguous. The sequences come from peripheral blood, collected 28 days after the second AZD1222 dose. The receptor comes from an adult who received the AZD1222 COVID-19 vaccine. Here the CDR3 DNA reads TGTGCTAGTGGTTTAAATCAGAACACTGAAGCTTTCTTT. This encodes CASGLNQNTEAFF.